Below are 30 T cell receptor beta chains sequenced from a single sample in a study of identical twins. TCRdb reprocessed the 5' RACE reads via MiXCR and lists one record per CDR3 protein. The table lists 510,000 or so distinct CDR3 sequences, roughly 15% of them singletons. This same sample was also taken into another study, of yellow fever vaccine responses in identical twins.

Sequenced input: CD4+ T cells sorted from blood. The receptors were sampled from a woman between 18 and 30 years old in good health.

V is TRBV5-1 and J is TRBJ1-4; D is uncertain. With 1 base removed from V and 4 bases from J, the gap between germline ends came to 14 bases. The CDR3 spans 16 residues. Per germline, CDR1 SGHRS and CDR2 YFSETQ. The DNA for the CDR3 is TGCGCCAGCAGCTTGAGCGGGTCGACGATTAATGAAAAACTGTTTTTT. Translated, it gives CASSLSGSTINEKLFF.

V gene TRBV5-4 combines with J gene TRBJ2-5; 7 bases agree with TRBD1. In germline, CDR1 is SGHNT, CDR2 YYREEE (reference sequence). The CDR3 runs to 16 residues. V lost 3 bases, J lost 4 bases, and 12 bases stayed unmatched. CDR3 sequence: CASSSGDRVIGETQYF. CDR3 nucleotides: TGTGCCAGCAGCTCGGGTGACAGGGTAATAGGAGAGACCCAGTACTTC.

The CDR3 coding sequence is TGCAGTGCTAGCCCTGTAGAAGGGACAGATACGCAGTATTTT. Encoded protein: CSASPVEGTDTQYF. This sequence joins TRBV20-1 and TRBJ2-3; no firm D call. Germline V gene sequence: CDR1 DFQATT, CDR2 SNEGSKA (reference sequence). The CDR3 has 14 amino acids. Trimming removed 3 bases from V and 3 bases from J, with 13 bases in between.

This chain joins TRBV28 and TRBJ2-7; no firm D call. Germline V lookup: CDR1 MDHEN, CDR2 SYDVKM. V lost 8 bases and J 3 bases, leaving 8 bases between the germline ends. This CDR3 has 11 amino acids. This CDR3 reads CASGDFYEQYF. As DNA, the CDR3 is TGTGCCAGCGGGGATTTCTACGAGCAGTACTTC.

The CDR3 loop reads CAISWTSGGADTQYF. DNA of the CDR3: TGTGCCATCAGCTGGACTAGCGGAGGGGCAGATACGCAGTATTTT. V and J are TRBV10-3 and TRBJ2-3; 10 bases line up with TRBD2. Germline assignment: CDR1 ENHRY and CDR2 SYGVKD. The CDR3 has 15 amino acids. With 6 bases clipped from V and 4 bases from J, the junction kept 7 bases outside the gene matches.

The chain joins TRBV20-1 to TRBJ2-7; D is perhaps TRBD2 (6 bases). Germline V gene sequence: CDR1 DFQATT, CDR2 SNEGSKA (reference sequence). This CDR3 is 14 amino acids long. Trimming took 3 bases from V and 3 from J, leaving 15 bases between them. CDR3 nucleotides: TGCAGTGCTAGTAGGGCTAGCGAGGGCTACGAGCAGTACGTC. Translating it yields CSASRASEGYEQYV.

The gene calls are TRBV12-3 or TRBV12-4 and TRBJ2-1; 9 bases map to TRBD2. With V trimmed by 4 bases and J by 6 bases, 10 bases remained unmatched. The CDR3 runs to 16 residues. The CDR3 DNA is TGTGCCAGCAGTTCCTCGGTAGCGGGAGACGTCAATGAGCAGTTCTTC. Its translation is CASSSSVAGDVNEQFF.

J is TRBJ1-1 and V is TRBV10-3; 7 bases line up with TRBD1. Trimming took 5 bases from V and 4 from J; bases not matched to a gene: 7. The CDR3 is made up of 14 amino acids. Germline loops: CDR1 ENHRY, CDR2 SYGVKD. The CDR3 DNA sequence: TGTGCCATCAGTTCAGGGGGTCGAGGCACTGAAGCTTTCTTT. This gives the protein CAISSGGRGTEAFF.

This clonotype was counted between two and nine times. V is TRBV29-1 and J is TRBJ1-2, with a possible D match to TRBD1 (5 bases). With 3 bases removed from V and 6 bases from J, the gap between germline ends came to 20 bases. This CDR3 has 15 amino acids. The germline V gene has CDR1 SQVTM and CDR2 ANQGSEA. The CDR3 DNA reads TGCAGCGTTGATTCAGGTTCGGCGGGGGTGAATGGCTACACCTTC. Protein: CSVDSGSAGVNGYTF.

The rearrangement links TRBV28 to TRBJ2-3, with 7 bases aligning to TRBD2. Germline lookup yields CDR1 MDHEN and CDR2 SYDVKM. V lost 5 bases to trimming and J lost 1 base; unmatched junction nucleotides: 6. There are 15 residues in the CDR3. The CDR3 is CASSPKRGRTDTQYF. In DNA form, the CDR3 reads TGTGCCAGCAGTCCCAAGCGGGGCCGCACAGATACGCAGTATTTT.

The chain is built from TRBV4-1 and TRBJ1-2, with no clear D. This CDR3 has 14 residues. Germline V gene lookup returns CDR1 MGHRA and CDR2 YSYEKL. The V and J ends lost 5 bases and 4 bases respectively, with 14 bases between them. The CDR3 reads CASSTLPGPYGYTF. The CDR3 nucleotides are TGCGCCAGCAGCACCCTCCCCGGGCCCTATGGCTACACCTTC.

This clonotype was detected a few times. V is TRBV19 and J is TRBJ2-2; 10 bases line up with TRBD2. Trimming at V came to 2 bases and at J to 1 base, leaving 1 base not matched to a gene. The V gene's germline CDR1 is LNHDA and CDR2 SQIVND (reference sequence). CDR3 length: 16 residues. The chain's CDR3 is CASSIRTSGNTGELFF. Written as DNA, the CDR3 is TGTGCCAGTAGTATAAGGACTAGCGGGAACACCGGGGAGCTGTTTTTT.

The V gene is TRBV6-1, the J gene TRBJ1-4; the D gene is possibly TRBD1 (6 bases). The CDR3 covers 14 residues. CDR1 and CDR2 from the germline V gene are MNHNS and SASEGT. The germline V and J ends were trimmed by 6 bases and 7 bases, with 15 bases remaining between them. The CDR3 loop reads CASSIGTRGEKLFF. The CDR3 DNA reads TGTGCCAGCAGCATCGGGACACGGGGTGAAAAACTGTTTTTT.

The chain is built from TRBV20-1 and TRBJ2-4; D gene unclear. V was shortened by 3 bases and J by 7 bases, with 10 bases between the two germline ends. The CDR3 sequence is 12 residues long. Per the germline V gene, CDR1 is DFQATT and CDR2 is SNEGSKA (reference sequence). The CDR3 loop reads CSARFPGNIQYF. The CDR3 DNA reads as TGCAGTGCTAGGTTTCCTGGGAACATTCAGTACTTC.

This clonotype was counted a few times. The genes are TRBV7-9 and TRBJ2-3; D is possibly TRBD2 (5 bases). Trimming stripped 5 bases from V and 3 bases from J, with 12 bases between. CDR1 is SEHNR and CDR2 is FQNEAQ in the germline V gene (reference sequence). CDR3 length: 14 residues. The CDR3 bases are TGTGCCAGCAGCCTAATCACTAGAACAGATACGCAGTATTTT. This encodes CASSLITRTDTQYF.

This clonotype has just a few counts. The chain carries TRBV5-8 and TRBJ1-1, with unresolved D. V shed 7 bases and J shed 1 base, with 11 bases lying between them. The CDR3 totals 13 residues. Per germline, CDR1 SGHTS and CDR2 YDEGEE. Written as DNA, the CDR3 is TGTGCCAGCGAGGTCCAGCAGAACACTGAAGCTTTCTTT. The encoded protein is CASEVQQNTEAFF.

J is TRBJ2-1 and V is TRBV7-9, with no clear D. The V gene lost 5 bases and the J gene lost 10 bases, with 15 bases spanning the gap. Germline loops: CDR1 SEHNR, CDR2 FQNEAQ (reference sequence). This CDR3 spans 13 amino acids. CDR3 in DNA: TGTGCCAGCAGCCTGGGCCCACTCGGAGAGCAGTTCTTC. Encoded protein: CASSLGPLGEQFF. Looking up the rest from reference TRBV7-9 and TRBJ2-1 gives the full variable domain: DTGVSQNPRHKITKRGQNVTFRCDPISEHNRLYWYRQTLGQGPEFLTYFQNEAQLEKSRLLSDRFSAERPKGSFSTLEIQRTEQGDSAMYLCASSLGPLGEQFFGPGTRLTVL.

The chain links TRBV10-3 to TRBJ2-7; TRBD2 aligns across 15 bases. V lost 3 bases, J lost 3 bases, and 12 bases stayed unmatched. This CDR3 contains 19 residues. CDR1 and CDR2 from the germline V gene are ENHRY and SYGVKD. DNA of the CDR3: TGTGCCATCAGTGAAGGGGTTGGACTAGCGGGAGGGGTAATCTACGAGCAGTACTTC. It specifies CAISEGVGLAGGVIYEQYF.

This clonotype was seen a few times. This chain uses TRBV2 with TRBJ1-1; D uncertain. Germline V gene data show CDR1 as SNHLY and CDR2 as FYNNEI. This CDR3 contains 12 residues. Trimming shortened V by 3 bases and J by 1 base, and 3 bases separated the two germline ends. CDR3 amino acids: CASSETNTEAFF. The CDR3 region has the DNA TGTGCCAGCAGTGAGACGAACACTGAAGCTTTCTTT.

The sample holds a few counts of this clonotype. The V call is TRBV7-2, the J call TRBJ2-7, with TRBD1 matching over 7 bases. V gave up 5 bases and J gave up 0 bases; unmatched junction bases: 7. Germline CDR1 and CDR2: SGHTA and FQGNSA. CDR3 length: 15 amino acids. DNA for the CDR3: TGTGCCAGCAGCGACAAGACAGGGACCTCCTACGAGCAGTACTTC. Translating gives CASSDKTGTSYEQYF.

The table lists this clonotype with a few counts. The CDR3, as DNA: TGCGCCAGCAGCATCTCGACAGGGGGCAAGAATGGGGCCAACGTCCTGACTTTC. The encoded protein is CASSISTGGKNGANVLTF. The rearrangement uses TRBV5-1 and TRBJ2-6, with 10 bases that match TRBD1. The CDR3 totals 18 residues. Germline lookup yields CDR1 SGHRS and CDR2 YFSETQ. Losses at the gene ends were 4 bases for V and 3 bases for J; bases not matched to a gene: 10. Full variable domain (rest looked up from reference TRBV5-1 and TRBJ2-6): KAGVTQTPRYLIKTRGQQVTLSCSPISGHRSVSWYQQTPGQGLQFLFEYFSETQRNKGNFPGRFSGRQFSNSRSEMNVSTLELGDSALYLCASSISTGGKNGANVLTFGAGSRLTVL.

The gene calls are TRBV2 and TRBJ1-4, with no clear D. Germline CDR1 and CDR2: SNHLY and FYNNEI. The V end was cut by 5 bases, the J end by 4 bases, with 11 bases between. CDR3 size: 14 residues. The CDR3 DNA reads as TGTGCCAGCAGTAAGAGTGAAGTTAATGAAAAACTGTTTTTT. Translating gives CASSKSEVNEKLFF.

This clonotype was observed at least ten times. The rearrangement uses TRBV5-1 and TRBJ1-1; D call uncertain. The CDR3 spans 13 residues. The V end lost 4 bases, the J end lost 2 bases, and 9 bases lay between the germline ends. The germline CDR1 and CDR2 sequences are SGHRS and YFSETQ. In DNA, the CDR3 is TGCGCCAGCAGCCCACCCCTTAACACTGAAGCTTTCTTT. Amino acids: CASSPPLNTEAFF.

V usage is TRBV5-1 and J usage is TRBJ2-2, with D perhaps TRBD2 (6 bases). V lost 0 bases and J lost 3, with 6 bases in between. The length of the CDR3 is 14 residues. Per germline, CDR1 SGHRS and CDR2 YFSETQ. As DNA, the CDR3 is TGCGCCAGCAGCTTGGGACTAGACACCGGGGAGCTGTTTTTT. Amino acids: CASSLGLDTGELFF.

J is TRBJ2-3 and V is TRBV12-3 or TRBV12-4; D not certain. The ends were cut back, 5 bases at V and 2 bases at J, with 11 bases in the middle. The CDR3 spans 14 residues. CDR3 DNA: TGTGCCAGCAGTCCCTGGGATCCCACAGATACGCAGTATTTT. As protein: CASSPWDPTDTQYF.

This clonotype was counted ten times or more. The chain has TRBV5-5 and TRBJ2-2, with D perhaps matching TRBD1 (5 bases). V shed 2 bases and J shed 4 bases, with 21 bases lying between them. Per germline, CDR1 SGHKS and CDR2 YYEKEE (reference sequence). This CDR3 contains 18 residues. The CDR3 region has the DNA TGTGCCAGCAGCTTCCCACGGGCAGGGATGGCGAGCACCGGGGAGCTGTTTTTT. This gives the protein CASSFPRAGMASTGELFF.

This clonotype has a count of ten or more. V is TRBV29-1 and J is TRBJ2-6; 9 bases match TRBD1. This CDR3 spans 16 amino acids. Looked up from germline, CDR1 is SQVTM and CDR2 is ANQGSEA. V lost 6 bases and J lost 0; bases outside the gene matches: 6. The CDR3 loop reads CSVGGQGSSGANVLTF. The DNA for the CDR3 is TGCAGCGTGGGGGGACAGGGAAGCTCTGGGGCCAACGTCCTGACTTTC.

This chain connects TRBV29-1 to TRBJ2-1, with 8 bases identical to TRBD2. This CDR3 has 14 amino acids. Looked up from germline, CDR1 is SQVTM and CDR2 is ANQGSEA. Trimming removed 4 bases from V and 8 bases from J; junction bases left unmatched: 10. The CDR3 DNA sequence: TGCAGCGTTGCCGGGCGGGGGGCCGTATATGAGCAGTTCTTC. Amino acid sequence: CSVAGRGAVYEQFF.

This clonotype was counted between two and nine times. The rearrangement joins TRBV11-2 to TRBJ2-1; 11 nucleotides match TRBD2. Germline V gene sequence: CDR1 SGHAT, CDR2 FQNNGV. Germline trimming cut 0 bases from V and 4 bases from J; bases unmatched to any gene: 5. The CDR3 contains 17 residues. CDR3 DNA: TGTGCCAGCAGCTTAGAGCCCGGGACTAGCGGTTACAATGAGCAGTTCTTC. Translating it yields CASSLEPGTSGYNEQFF. Full variable domain (missing parts from reference TRBV11-2 and TRBJ2-1): EAGVAQSPRYKIIEKRQSVAFWCNPISGHATLYWYQQILGQGPKLLIQFQNNGVVDDSQLPKDRFSAERLKGVDSTLKIQPAKLEDSAVYLCASSLEPGTSGYNEQFFGPGTRLTVL.

This clonotype was seen only a few times. J is TRBJ2-7 and V is TRBV7-6; 10 bases are shared with TRBD2. Germline CDR1 and CDR2: SGHVS and FNYEAQ. With 6 bases clipped from V and 2 bases from J, the junction kept 7 bases outside the gene matches. The CDR3 runs to 15 residues. CDR3 in amino acids: CASRPAGGPPYEQYF. The DNA for the CDR3 is TGTGCCAGCAGGCCAGCGGGAGGGCCTCCCTACGAGCAGTACTTC.